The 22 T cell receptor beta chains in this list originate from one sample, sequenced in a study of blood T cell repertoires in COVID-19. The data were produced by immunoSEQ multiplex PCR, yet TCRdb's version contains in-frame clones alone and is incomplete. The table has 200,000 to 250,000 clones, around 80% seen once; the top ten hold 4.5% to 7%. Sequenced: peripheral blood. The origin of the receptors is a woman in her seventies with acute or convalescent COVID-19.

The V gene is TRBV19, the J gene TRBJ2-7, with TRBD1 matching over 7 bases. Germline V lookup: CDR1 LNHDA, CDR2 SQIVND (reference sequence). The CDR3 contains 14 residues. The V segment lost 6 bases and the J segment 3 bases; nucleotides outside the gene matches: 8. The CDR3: CASRRDRGDYEQYF. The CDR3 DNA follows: TGTGCCAGTAGGAGGGACAGAGGGGACTACGAGCAGTACTTC.

The CDR3, as DNA: TGCGCCAGCAGGAGAGGGACTAGCGGGGACACAGATACGCAGTATTTT. Translated: CASRRGTSGDTDTQYF. This chain uses TRBV5-1 with TRBJ2-3; 13 bases agree with TRBD2. V lost 5 bases to trimming and J lost 2 bases; unmatched junction nucleotides: 5. Germline CDR1 reads SGHRS; CDR2 reads YFSETQ. This CDR3 region has 16 residues.

The CDR3 coding sequence is TGTGCCAGCAGTGGCGGGAACACTGAAGCTTTCTTT. It specifies CASSGGNTEAFF. The chain links TRBV2 to TRBJ1-1; no firm D call. Deletions cut 4 bases from V and 1 base from J, with 4 bases between. The germline V gene encodes CDR1 SNHLY and CDR2 FYNNEI. The CDR3 runs 12 residues.

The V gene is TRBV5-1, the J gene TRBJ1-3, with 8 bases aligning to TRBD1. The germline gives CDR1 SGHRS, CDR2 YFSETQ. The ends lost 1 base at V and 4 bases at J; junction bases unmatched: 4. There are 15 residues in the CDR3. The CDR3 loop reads CASSLSTGVGNTIYF. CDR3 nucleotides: TGCGCCAGCAGCTTGTCGACAGGGGTAGGAAACACCATATATTTT.

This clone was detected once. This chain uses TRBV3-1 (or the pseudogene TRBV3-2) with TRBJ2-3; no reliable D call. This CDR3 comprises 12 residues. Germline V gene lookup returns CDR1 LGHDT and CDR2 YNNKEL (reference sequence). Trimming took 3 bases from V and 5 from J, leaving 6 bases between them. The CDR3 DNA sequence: TGTGCCAGCAGCCAGTACGGAGATACGCAGTATTTT. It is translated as CASSQYGDTQYF.

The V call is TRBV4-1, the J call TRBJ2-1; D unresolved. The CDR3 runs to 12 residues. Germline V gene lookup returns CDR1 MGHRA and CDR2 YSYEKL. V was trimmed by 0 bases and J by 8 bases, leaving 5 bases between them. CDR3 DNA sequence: TGCGCCAGCAGCCAAGATTCGGATGAGCAGTTCTTC. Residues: CASSQDSDEQFF.

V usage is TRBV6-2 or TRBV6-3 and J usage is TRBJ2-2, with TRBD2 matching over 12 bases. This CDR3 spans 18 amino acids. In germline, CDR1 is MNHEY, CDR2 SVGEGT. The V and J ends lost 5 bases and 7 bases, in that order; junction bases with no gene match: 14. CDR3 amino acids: CASSSASGRALFHGELFF. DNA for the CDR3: TGTGCCAGCAGTAGCGCTAGCGGGAGGGCCTTGTTCCACGGGGAGCTGTTTTTT.

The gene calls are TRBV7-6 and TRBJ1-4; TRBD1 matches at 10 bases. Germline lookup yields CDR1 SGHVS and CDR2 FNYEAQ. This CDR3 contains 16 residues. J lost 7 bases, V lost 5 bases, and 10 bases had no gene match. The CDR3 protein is CASSAPTGGGSEKLFF. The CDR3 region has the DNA TGTGCCAGCAGCGCCCCGACAGGGGGCGGATCTGAAAAACTGTTTTTT.

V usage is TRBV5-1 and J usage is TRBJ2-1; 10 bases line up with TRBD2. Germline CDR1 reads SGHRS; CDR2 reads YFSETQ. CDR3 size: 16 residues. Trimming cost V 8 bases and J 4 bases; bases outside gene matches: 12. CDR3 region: CASGAELAGYYNEQFF. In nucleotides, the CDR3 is TGCGCCAGTGGAGCGGAACTAGCGGGATATTACAATGAGCAGTTCTTC.

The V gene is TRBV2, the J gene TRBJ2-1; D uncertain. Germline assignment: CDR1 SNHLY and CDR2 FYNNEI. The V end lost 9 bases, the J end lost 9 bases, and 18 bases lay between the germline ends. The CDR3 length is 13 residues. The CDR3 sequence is CARKYEIGGEQFF. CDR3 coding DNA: TGTGCCAGGAAGTACGAGATAGGCGGTGAGCAGTTCTTC.

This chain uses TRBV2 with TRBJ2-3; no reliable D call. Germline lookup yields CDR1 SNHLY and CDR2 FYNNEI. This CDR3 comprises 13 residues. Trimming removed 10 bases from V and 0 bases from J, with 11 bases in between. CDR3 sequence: CATKLASTDTQYF. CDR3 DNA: TGTGCCACTAAGCTTGCTAGCACAGATACGCAGTATTTT. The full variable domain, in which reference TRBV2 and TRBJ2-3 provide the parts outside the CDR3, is EPEVTQTPSHQVTQMGQEVILRCVPISNHLYFYWYRQILGQKVEFLVSFYNNEISEKSEIFDDQFSVERPDGSNFTLKIRSTKLEDSAMYFCATKLASTDTQYFGPGTRLTVL.

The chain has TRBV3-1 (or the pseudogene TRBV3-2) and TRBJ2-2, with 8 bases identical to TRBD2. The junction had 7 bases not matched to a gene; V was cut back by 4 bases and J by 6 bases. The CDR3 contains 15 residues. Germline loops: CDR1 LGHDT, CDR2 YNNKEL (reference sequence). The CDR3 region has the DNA TGTGCCAGCAGCCCGAGCGGGAGTGCGGCCGGGGAGCTGTTTTTT. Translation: CASSPSGSAAGELFF.

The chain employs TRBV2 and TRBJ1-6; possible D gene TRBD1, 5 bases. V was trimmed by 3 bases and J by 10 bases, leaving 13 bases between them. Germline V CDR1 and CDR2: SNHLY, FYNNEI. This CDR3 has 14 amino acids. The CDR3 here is CASSDTKGFSPLHF. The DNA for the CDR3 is TGTGCCAGCAGTGACACCAAGGGGTTCTCACCCCTCCACTTT.

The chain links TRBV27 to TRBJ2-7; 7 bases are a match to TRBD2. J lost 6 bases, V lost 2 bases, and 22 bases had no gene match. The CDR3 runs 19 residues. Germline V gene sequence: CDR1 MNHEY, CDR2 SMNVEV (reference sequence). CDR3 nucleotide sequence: TGTGCCAGCAGTTTAACCCTGGGATTAGCGGGCTCCAGGCTACTCGAGCAGTACTTC. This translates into CASSLTLGLAGSRLLEQYF.

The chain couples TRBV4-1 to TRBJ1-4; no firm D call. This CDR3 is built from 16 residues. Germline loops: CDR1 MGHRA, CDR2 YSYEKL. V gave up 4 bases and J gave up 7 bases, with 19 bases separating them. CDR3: CASSLSYGPEGEKLFF. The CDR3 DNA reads TGCGCCAGCAGCCTGTCTTATGGGCCGGAGGGTGAAAAACTGTTTTTT.

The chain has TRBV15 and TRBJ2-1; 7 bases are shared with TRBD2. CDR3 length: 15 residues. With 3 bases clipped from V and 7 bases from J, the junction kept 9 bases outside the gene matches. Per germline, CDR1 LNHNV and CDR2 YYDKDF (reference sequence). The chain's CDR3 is CATSREGRAGNEQFF. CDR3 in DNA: TGTGCCACCAGCAGGGAGGGGAGGGCCGGTAATGAGCAGTTCTTC. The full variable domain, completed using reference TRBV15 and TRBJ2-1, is DAMVIQNPRYQVTQFGKPVTLSCSQTLNHNVMYWYQQKSSQAPKLLFHYYDKDFNNEADTPDNFQSRRPNTSFCFLDIRSPGLGDTAMYLCATSREGRAGNEQFFGPGTRLTVL.

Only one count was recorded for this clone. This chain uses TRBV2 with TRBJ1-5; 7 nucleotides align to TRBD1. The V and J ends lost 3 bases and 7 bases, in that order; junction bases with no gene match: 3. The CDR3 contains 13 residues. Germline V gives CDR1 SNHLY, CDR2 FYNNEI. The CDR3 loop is CASSDDRDQPQHF. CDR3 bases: TGTGCCAGCAGTGACGACAGGGACCAGCCCCAGCATTTT.

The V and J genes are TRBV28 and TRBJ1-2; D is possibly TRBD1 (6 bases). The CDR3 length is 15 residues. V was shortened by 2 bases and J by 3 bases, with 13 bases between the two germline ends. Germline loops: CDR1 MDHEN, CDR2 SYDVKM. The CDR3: CASSLTRQVHYGYTF. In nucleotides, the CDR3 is TGTGCCAGCAGTTTAACCCGACAGGTACACTATGGCTACACCTTC.

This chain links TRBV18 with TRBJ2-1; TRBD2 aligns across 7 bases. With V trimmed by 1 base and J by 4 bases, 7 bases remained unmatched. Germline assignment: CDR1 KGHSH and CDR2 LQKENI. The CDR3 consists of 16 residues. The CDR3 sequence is CASSPRTGGGYNEQFF. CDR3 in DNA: TGTGCCAGCTCACCACGAACGGGAGGAGGTTACAATGAGCAGTTCTTC.

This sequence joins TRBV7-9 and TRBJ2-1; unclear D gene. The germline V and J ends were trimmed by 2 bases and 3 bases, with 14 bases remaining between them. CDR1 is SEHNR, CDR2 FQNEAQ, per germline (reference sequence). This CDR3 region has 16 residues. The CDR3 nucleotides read TGTGCCAGCAGCTTATATGTTACACGTCTCTACAATGAGCAGTTCTTC. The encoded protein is CASSLYVTRLYNEQFF.

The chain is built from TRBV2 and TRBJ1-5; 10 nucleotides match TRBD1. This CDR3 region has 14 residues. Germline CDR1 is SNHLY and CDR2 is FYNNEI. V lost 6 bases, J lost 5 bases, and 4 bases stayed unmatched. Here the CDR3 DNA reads TGTGCCAGCAGCCCCGGGACAGGGGATCAGCCCCAGCATTTT. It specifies CASSPGTGDQPQHF.

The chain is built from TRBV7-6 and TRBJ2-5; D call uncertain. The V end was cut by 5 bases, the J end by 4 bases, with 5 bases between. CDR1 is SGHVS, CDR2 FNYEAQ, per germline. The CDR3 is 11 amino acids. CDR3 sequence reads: CASSPGETQYF. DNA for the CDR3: TGTGCCAGCAGCCCCGGAGAGACCCAGTACTTC.